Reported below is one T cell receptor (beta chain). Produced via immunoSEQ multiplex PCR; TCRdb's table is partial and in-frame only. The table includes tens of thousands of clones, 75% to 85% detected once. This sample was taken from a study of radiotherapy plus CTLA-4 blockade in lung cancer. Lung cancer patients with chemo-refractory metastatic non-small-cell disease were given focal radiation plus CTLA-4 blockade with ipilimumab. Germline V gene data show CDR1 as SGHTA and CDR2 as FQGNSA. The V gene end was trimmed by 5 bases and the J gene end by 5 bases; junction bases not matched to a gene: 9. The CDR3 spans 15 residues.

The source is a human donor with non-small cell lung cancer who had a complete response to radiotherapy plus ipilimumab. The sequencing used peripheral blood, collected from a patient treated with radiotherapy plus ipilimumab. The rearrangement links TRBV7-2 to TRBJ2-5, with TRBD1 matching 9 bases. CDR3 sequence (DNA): TGTGCCAGCAGCGCCTGGGACAGGGCGGACGAGACCCAGTACTTC. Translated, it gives CASSAWDRADETQYF.